The 12 T cell receptor beta chains in this list originate from one sample, sequenced in a study of PD-L1 blockade in urothelial cancer. Repertoires were generated with immunoSEQ multiplex PCR, while TCRdb's copy carries only in-frame clones and drops some. The data contain approximately 30,000 clones, 80% to 85% of them singletons. The specimen comprised PBMCs, sampled around atezolizumab (anti-PD-L1) treatment. Every receptor here comes from a man aged 45-60 years with urothelial cancer.

This sequence joins TRBV6-6 and TRBJ1-5; no clear D gene. The CDR3 is made up of 16 amino acids. Germline V gene sequence: CDR1 MNHNY, CDR2 SVGAGI (reference sequence). V shed 5 bases and J shed 5 bases, with 19 bases lying between them. CDR3 sequence reads: CASSLTRAGGHQPQHF. The CDR3 DNA reads TGTGCCAGCAGTCTAACCCGGGCCGGAGGGCATCAGCCCCAGCATTTT.

The chain joins TRBV19 to TRBJ2-7; 15 bases fit TRBD2. CDR3 size: 17 residues. The germline V gene has CDR1 LNHDA and CDR2 SQIVND (reference sequence). The V segment lost 5 bases and the J segment 0 bases; nucleotides outside the gene matches: 5. Here the CDR3 reads CASSPGLAGGHSYEQYF. CDR3 in DNA: TGTGCCAGTAGTCCGGGACTAGCGGGAGGCCACTCCTACGAGCAGTACTTC.

The chain uses TRBV6-7 and TRBJ2-3; 7 bases line up with TRBD2. TRBV6-7 is an ORF, with its function uncertain. With V trimmed by 8 bases and J by 1 base, 3 bases remained unmatched. This CDR3 has 13 residues. CDR3 DNA: TGTGCCAGCGGGGGGGTCGGCACAGATACGCAGTATTTT. Translation gives CASGGVGTDTQYF.

This chain links TRBV5-5 with TRBJ2-7; D might be TRBD2 (5 bases). The CDR3 length is 12 residues. V lost 0 bases and J lost 8, with 9 bases in between. Germline CDR1 is SGHKS and CDR2 is YYEKEE (reference sequence). Written as DNA, the CDR3 is TGTGCCAGCAGCTTGGTAGCGACTCAGCAGTACTTC. This sequence encodes CASSLVATQQYF.

This clone was seen just once. This rearrangement joins TRBV9 to TRBJ2-5; 10 bases map to TRBD2. Unmatched junction bases numbered 13, after V lost 4 bases and J lost 4 bases. The CDR3 totals 17 residues. Germline CDR1 reads SGDLS; CDR2 reads YYNGEE. The chain's CDR3 is CASSPPESGRAGETQYF. CDR3 DNA: TGTGCCAGCAGCCCCCCGGAAAGCGGGAGGGCGGGAGAGACCCAGTACTTC.

This clone was recorded only once. V and J are TRBV7-3 and TRBJ2-5; no clear D gene. This CDR3 is 14 amino acids long. Germline CDR1 is SGHTA and CDR2 is FQGTGA. V was pared by 5 bases and J by 4 bases, with 14 bases between. In DNA form, the CDR3 reads TGTGCCAGCAGCCCGACTGCTGTCCCAGAGACCCAGTACTTC. Amino acids: CASSPTAVPETQYF. The full variable domain, with the rest looked up from reference TRBV7-3 and TRBJ2-5, is GAGVSQTPSNKVTEKGKYVELRCDPISGHTALYWYRQSLGQGPEFLIYFQGTGAADDSGLPNDRFFAVRPEGSVSTLKIQRTERGDSAVYLCASSPTAVPETQYFGPGTRLLVL.

This chain links TRBV18 with TRBJ2-3; 7 bases map to TRBD2. With V trimmed by 2 bases and J by 9 bases, 11 bases remained unmatched. Germline V gene data show CDR1 as KGHSH and CDR2 as LQKENI. The CDR3 is made up of 15 amino acids. For the CDR3, the DNA is TGTGCCAGCTCACCAGGGACTACCTCCACAGGAACGCAGTATTTT. Amino acids: CASSPGTTSTGTQYF.

The V call is TRBV6-5, the J call TRBJ2-3; D gene uncertain. The V end was cut by 0 bases, the J end by 2 bases, with 6 bases between. CDR3 length: 14 residues. Germline V CDR1 and CDR2: MNHEY, SVGAGI. The CDR3 DNA is TGTGCCAGCAGTTACTCGTACTACACAGATACGCAGTATTTT. It encodes CASSYSYYTDTQYF.

The V call is TRBV19, the J call TRBJ2-7; TRBD2 matches at 8 bases. Germline V gives CDR1 LNHDA, CDR2 SQIVND (reference sequence). The V gene end was trimmed by 3 bases and the J gene end by 0 bases; junction bases not matched to a gene: 7. There are 16 residues in the CDR3. The DNA of the CDR3 is TGTGCCAGTAGTATCTCCGGGGGGGCTAGCTCCTACGAGCAGTACTTC. Translating gives CASSISGGASSYEQYF. Full variable domain (rest looked up from reference TRBV19 and TRBJ2-7): DGGITQSPKYLFRKEGQNVTLSCEQNLNHDAMYWYRQDPGQGLRLIYYSQIVNDFQKGDIAEGYSVSREKKESFPLTVTSAQKNPTAFYLCASSISGGASSYEQYFGPGTRLTVT.

The chain is built from TRBV6-4 and TRBJ2-3; 7 bases line up with TRBD2. Trimming at V came to 3 bases and at J to 0 bases, leaving 6 bases not matched to a gene. Germline lookup yields CDR1 MRHNA and CDR2 SNTAGT. The CDR3 contains 16 residues. DNA for the CDR3: TGTGCCAGCAGTGAGTCCAGCGGGGTTAGCACAGATACGCAGTATTTT. It specifies CASSESSGVSTDTQYF.

The V gene is TRBV19, the J gene TRBJ1-1; no clear D. Germline CDR1 LNHDA, CDR2 SQIVND (reference sequence). The CDR3 consists of 13 residues. Trimming took off 6 bases at V and 1 base at J, with 9 bases between the two ends. In DNA form, the CDR3 reads TGTGCCAGTAGATTGGCAGGGAACACTGAAGCTTTCTTT. Encoded protein: CASRLAGNTEAFF. The full variable domain, its missing parts supplied by reference TRBV19 and TRBJ1-1, is DGGITQSPKYLFRKEGQNVTLSCEQNLNHDAMYWYRQDPGQGLRLIYYSQIVNDFQKGDIAEGYSVSREKKESFPLTVTSAQKNPTAFYLCASRLAGNTEAFFGQGTRLTVV.

The chain has TRBV5-1 and TRBJ2-2; the match to TRBD1 covers 9 bases. With V trimmed by 4 bases and J by 4 bases, 8 bases remained unmatched. Germline V gene sequence: CDR1 SGHRS, CDR2 YFSETQ. This CDR3 has 16 residues. For the CDR3, the DNA is TGCGCCAGCAGCGCCAGACAGGGGGGTAGCACCGGGGAGCTGTTTTTT. This codes for CASSARQGGSTGELFF.